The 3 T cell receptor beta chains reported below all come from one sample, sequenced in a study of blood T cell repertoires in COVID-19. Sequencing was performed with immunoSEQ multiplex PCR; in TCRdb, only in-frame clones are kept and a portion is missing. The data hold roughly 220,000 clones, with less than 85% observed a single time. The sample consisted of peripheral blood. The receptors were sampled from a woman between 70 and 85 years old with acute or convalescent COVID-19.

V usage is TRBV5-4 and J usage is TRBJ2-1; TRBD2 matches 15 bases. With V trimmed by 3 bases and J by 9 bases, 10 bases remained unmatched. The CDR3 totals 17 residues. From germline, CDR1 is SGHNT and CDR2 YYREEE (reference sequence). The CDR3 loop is CASSSSGLAGGFGEQFF. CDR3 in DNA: TGTGCCAGCAGCTCCTCCGGACTAGCGGGAGGGTTCGGTGAGCAGTTCTTC. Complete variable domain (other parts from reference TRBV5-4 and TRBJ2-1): ETGVTQSPTHLIKTRGQQVTLRCSSQSGHNTVSWYQQALGQGPQFIFQYYREEENGRGNFPPRFSGLQFPNYSSELNVNALELDDSALYLCASSSSGLAGGFGEQFFGPGTRLTVL.

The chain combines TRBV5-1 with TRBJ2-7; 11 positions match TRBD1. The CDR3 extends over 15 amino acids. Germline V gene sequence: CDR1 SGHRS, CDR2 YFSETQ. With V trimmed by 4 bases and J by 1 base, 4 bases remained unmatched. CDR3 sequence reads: CASSDGTGGSYEQYF. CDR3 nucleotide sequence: TGCGCCAGCAGCGACGGGACAGGGGGTTCCTACGAGCAGTACTTC.

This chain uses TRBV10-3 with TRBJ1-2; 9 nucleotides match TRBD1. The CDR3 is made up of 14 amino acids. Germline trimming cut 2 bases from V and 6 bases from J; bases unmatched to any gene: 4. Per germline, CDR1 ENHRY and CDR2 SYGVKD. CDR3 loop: CAISEEGQGDGYTF. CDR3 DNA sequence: TGTGCCATCAGTGAGGAGGGACAGGGTGATGGCTACACCTTC.